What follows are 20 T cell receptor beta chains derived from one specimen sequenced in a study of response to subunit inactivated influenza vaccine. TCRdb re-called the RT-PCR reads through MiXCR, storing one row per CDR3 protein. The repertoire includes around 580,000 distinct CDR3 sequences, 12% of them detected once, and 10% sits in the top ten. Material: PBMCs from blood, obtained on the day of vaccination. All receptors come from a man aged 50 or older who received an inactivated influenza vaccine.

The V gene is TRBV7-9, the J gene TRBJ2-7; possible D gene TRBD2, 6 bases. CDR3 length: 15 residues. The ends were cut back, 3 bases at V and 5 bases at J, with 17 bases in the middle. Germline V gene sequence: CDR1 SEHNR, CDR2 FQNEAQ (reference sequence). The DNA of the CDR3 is TGTGCCAGCAGCTTGGGGACTGTCTATGGCAACGAGCAGTACTTC. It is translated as CASSLGTVYGNEQYF.

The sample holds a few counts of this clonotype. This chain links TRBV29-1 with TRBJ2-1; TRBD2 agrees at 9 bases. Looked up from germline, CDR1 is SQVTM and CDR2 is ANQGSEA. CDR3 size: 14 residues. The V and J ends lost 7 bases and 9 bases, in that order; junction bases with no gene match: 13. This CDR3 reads CSAEGSGRGSEQFF. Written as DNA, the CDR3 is TGCAGCGCCGAGGGTAGCGGGAGAGGGAGTGAGCAGTTCTTC.

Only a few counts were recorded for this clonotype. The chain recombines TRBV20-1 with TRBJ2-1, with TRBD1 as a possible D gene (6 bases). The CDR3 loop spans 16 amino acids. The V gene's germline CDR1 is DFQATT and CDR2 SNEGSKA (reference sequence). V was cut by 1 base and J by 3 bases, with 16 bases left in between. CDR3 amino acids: CSARVRRQAVYNEQFF. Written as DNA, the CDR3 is TGCAGTGCTAGAGTCCGCAGACAGGCGGTCTACAATGAGCAGTTCTTC.

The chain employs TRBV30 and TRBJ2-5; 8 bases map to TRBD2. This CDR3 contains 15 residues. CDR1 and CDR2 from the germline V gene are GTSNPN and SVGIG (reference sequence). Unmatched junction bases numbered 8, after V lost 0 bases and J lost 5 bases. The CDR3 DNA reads TGTGCCTGGAGTGTGACGGGAGGGCCCCATGAGACCCAGTACTTC. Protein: CAWSVTGGPHETQYF.

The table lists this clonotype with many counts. The chain's CDR3 is CAISESGRGDGGELFF. The CDR3 coding sequence is TGTGCCATCAGTGAGTCGGGACGGGGAGATGGCGGGGAGCTGTTTTTT. V is TRBV10-3 and J is TRBJ2-2; TRBD1 or TRBD2 may be the D gene (5 bases each). With 0 bases removed from V and 7 bases from J, the gap between germline ends came to 15 bases. Germline loops: CDR1 ENHRY, CDR2 SYGVKD. This CDR3 contains 16 residues.

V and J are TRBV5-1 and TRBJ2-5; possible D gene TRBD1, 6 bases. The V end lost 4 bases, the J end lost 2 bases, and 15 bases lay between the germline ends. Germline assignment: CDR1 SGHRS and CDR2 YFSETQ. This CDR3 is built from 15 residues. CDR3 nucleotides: TGCGCCAGCAGCCCTGAGGGACACCCACAAGAGACCCAGTACTTC. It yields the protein CASSPEGHPQETQYF.

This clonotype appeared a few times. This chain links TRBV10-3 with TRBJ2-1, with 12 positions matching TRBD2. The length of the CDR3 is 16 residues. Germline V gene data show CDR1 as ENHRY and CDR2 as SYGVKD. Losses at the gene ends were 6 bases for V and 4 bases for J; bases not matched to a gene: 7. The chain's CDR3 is CAISNRLAGEYNEQFF. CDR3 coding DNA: TGTGCCATCAGCAACCGACTAGCGGGAGAATACAATGAGCAGTTCTTC.

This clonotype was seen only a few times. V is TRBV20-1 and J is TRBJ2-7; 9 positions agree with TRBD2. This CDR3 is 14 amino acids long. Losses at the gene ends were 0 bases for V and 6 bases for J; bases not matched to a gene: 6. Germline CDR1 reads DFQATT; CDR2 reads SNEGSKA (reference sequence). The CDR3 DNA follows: TGCAGTGCTAGAGATGTGGCGGGAGGGCTCGAGCAGTACTTC. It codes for CSARDVAGGLEQYF.

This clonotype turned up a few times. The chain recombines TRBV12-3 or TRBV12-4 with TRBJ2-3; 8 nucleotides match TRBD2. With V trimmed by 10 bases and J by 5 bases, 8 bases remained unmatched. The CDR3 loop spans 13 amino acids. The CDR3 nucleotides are TGTGCCACCAACCTAGCGGGTGAAGATACGCAGTATTTT. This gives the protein CATNLAGEDTQYF.

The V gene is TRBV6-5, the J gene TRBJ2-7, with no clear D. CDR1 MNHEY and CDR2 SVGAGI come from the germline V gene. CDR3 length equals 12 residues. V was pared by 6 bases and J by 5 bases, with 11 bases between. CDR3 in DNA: TGTGCCAGCAGCCCTACGGCAGACGAGCAGTACTTC. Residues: CASSPTADEQYF.

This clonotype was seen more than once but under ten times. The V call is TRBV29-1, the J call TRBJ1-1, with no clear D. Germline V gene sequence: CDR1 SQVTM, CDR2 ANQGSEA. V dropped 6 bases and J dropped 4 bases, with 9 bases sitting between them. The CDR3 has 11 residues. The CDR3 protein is CSVVPSTEAFF. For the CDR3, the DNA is TGCAGCGTCGTACCGAGCACTGAAGCTTTCTTT.

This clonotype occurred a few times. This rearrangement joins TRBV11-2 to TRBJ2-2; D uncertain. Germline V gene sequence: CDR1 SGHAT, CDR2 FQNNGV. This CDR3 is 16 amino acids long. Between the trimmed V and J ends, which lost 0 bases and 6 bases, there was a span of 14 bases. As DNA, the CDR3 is TGTGCCAGCAGCTTAGATCTGGGCCCGAGCGCCGGGGAGCTGTTTTTT. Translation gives CASSLDLGPSAGELFF.

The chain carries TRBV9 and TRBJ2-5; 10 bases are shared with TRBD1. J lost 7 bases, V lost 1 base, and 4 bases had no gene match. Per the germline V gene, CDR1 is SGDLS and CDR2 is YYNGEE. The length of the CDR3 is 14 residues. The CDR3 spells CASSVPDRGGTQYF. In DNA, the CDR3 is TGTGCCAGCAGCGTACCGGACAGGGGGGGGACCCAGTACTTC.

The chain's CDR3 is CASSLRDSANTGELFF. CDR3 bases: TGCGCCAGCAGCTTGAGAGACAGCGCGAACACCGGGGAGCTGTTTTTT. The rearrangement links TRBV5-1 to TRBJ2-2, with D possibly matching TRBD1 (5 bases). There are 16 residues in the CDR3. Per the germline V gene, CDR1 is SGHRS and CDR2 is YFSETQ. Trimming stripped 1 base from V and 0 bases from J, with 10 bases between.

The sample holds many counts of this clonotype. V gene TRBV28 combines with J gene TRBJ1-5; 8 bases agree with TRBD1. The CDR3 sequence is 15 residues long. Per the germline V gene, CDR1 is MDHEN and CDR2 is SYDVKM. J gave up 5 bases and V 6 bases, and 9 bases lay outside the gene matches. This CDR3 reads CASRRQGYDHQPQHF. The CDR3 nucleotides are TGTGCCAGCAGACGACAGGGGTATGATCATCAGCCCCAGCATTTT. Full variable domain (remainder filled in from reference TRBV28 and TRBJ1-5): DVKVTQSSRYLVKRTGEKVFLECVQDMDHENMFWYRQDPGLGLRLIYFSYDVKMKEKGDIPEGYSVSREKKERFSLILESASTNQTSMYLCASRRQGYDHQPQHFGDGTRLSIL.

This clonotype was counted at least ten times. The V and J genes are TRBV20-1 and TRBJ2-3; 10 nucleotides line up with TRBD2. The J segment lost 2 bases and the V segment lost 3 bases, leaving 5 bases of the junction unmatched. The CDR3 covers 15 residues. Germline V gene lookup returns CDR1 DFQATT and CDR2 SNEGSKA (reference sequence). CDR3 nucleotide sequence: TGCAGTGCTAGGGCCGGACTAGCGGACACAGATACGCAGTATTTT. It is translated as CSARAGLADTDTQYF.

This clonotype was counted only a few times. In DNA form, the CDR3 reads TGTGCCAGCAGCTTAGCGTTCCTGTCCGGGGAGCTGTTTTTT. Its translation is CASSLAFLSGELFF. This chain uses TRBV7-8 with TRBJ2-2, with D unclear. V gave up 0 bases and J gave up 6 bases, with 8 bases separating them. Germline V gene data show CDR1 as SGHVS and CDR2 as FQNEAQ. This CDR3 comprises 14 residues. Drawing the rest from reference TRBV7-8 and TRBJ2-2, the complete variable domain is GAGVSQSPRYKVAKRGQDVALRCDPISGHVSLFWYQQALGQGPEFLTYFQNEAQLDKSGLPSDRFFAERPEGSVSTLKIQRTQQEDSAVYLCASSLAFLSGELFFGEGSRLTVL.

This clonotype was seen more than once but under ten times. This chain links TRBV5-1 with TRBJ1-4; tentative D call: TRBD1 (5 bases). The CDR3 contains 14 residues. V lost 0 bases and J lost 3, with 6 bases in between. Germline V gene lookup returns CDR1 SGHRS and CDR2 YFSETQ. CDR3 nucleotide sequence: TGCGCCAGCAGCTTGGGGACATCTAATGAAAAACTGTTTTTT. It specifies CASSLGTSNEKLFF.

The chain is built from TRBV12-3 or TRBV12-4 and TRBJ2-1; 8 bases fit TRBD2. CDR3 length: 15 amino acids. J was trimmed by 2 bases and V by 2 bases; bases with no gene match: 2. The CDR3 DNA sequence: TGTGCCAGCAGTTTATGGACTAGCCCCTACAATGAGCAGTTCTTC. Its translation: CASSLWTSPYNEQFF.

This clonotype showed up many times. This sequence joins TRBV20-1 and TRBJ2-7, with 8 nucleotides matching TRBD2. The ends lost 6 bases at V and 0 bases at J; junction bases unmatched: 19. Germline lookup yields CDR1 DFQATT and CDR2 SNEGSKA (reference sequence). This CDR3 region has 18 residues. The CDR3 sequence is CSANTPGTGGISSYEQYF. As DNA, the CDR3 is TGCAGTGCAAATACACCAGGAACGGGGGGGATAAGCTCCTACGAGCAGTACTTC.